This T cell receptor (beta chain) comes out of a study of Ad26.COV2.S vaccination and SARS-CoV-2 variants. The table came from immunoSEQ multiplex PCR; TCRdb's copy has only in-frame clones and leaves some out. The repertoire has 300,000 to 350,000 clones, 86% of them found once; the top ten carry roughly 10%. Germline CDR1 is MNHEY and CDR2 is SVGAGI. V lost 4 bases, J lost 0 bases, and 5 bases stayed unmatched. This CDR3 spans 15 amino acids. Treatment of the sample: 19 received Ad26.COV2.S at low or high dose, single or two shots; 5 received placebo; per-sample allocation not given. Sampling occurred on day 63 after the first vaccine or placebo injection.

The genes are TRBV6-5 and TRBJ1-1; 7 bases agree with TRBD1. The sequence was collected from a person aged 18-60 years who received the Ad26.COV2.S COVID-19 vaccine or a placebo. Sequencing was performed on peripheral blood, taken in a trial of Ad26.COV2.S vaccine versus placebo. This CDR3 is CASSLGQSMNTEAFF. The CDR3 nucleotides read TGTGCCAGCAGTTTGGGACAGTCAATGAACACTGAAGCTTTCTTT.